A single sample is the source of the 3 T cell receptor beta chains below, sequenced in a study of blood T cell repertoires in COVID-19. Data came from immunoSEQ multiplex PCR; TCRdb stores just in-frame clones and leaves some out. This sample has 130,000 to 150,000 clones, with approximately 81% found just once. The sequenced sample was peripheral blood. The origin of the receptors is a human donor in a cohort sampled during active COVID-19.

The CDR3: CASSTGQGLETQYF. For the CDR3, the DNA is TGTGCCAGCAGCACCGGACAGGGGCTGGAGACCCAGTACTTC. The chain has TRBV11-3 and TRBJ2-5; 9 bases are a match to TRBD1. This CDR3 region has 14 residues. Germline CDR1 reads SGHNT; CDR2 reads YENEEA. J lost 5 bases, V lost 5 bases, and 6 bases had no gene match.

This chain's CDR3 is CASHKNSGNTIYF. In nucleotides, the CDR3 is TGTGCCAGCCACAAAAACTCTGGAAACACCATATATTTT. The V call is TRBV12-3 or TRBV12-4, the J call TRBJ1-3; D ambiguous. Between the trimmed V and J ends, which lost 8 bases and 0 bases, there was a span of 8 bases. The CDR3 spans 13 residues.

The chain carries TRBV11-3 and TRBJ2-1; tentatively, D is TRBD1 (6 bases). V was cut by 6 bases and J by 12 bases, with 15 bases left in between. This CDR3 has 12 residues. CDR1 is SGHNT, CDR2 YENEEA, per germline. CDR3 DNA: TGTGCCAGCAGTTTCCAGGGGCAGGCGCAGTTCTTC. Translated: CASSFQGQAQFF.